The following is a TCR beta chain sequence with its context. Antigen: not known. Both iRepertoire HTBI primers and Arm-PCR of CDR3 regions were used to build the TCR beta libraries. TCRdb used MiXCR to reprocess the multiplex PCR reads, holding one entry per CDR3 protein. The sample lists around 460,000 distinct CDR3 sequences, 20% to 25% occurring once. The sample's time point: persistent/refractory GD, antithyroid drugs over 5 years with positive TRAb. The TCR library used RNA extracted from PBMCs. The patient group derived from an endocrinology department in Xi'an, China. Germline assignment: CDR1 DFQATT and CDR2 SNEGSKA (reference sequence). The CDR3 has 13 amino acids. Trimming cost V 7 bases and J 2 bases, with 14 bases left between them. The sample is drawn from a study of regulatory T cells in long-lasting Graves disease. Study overall: The definition of persistent Graves' disease was over 5 years of antithyroid drugs with positive TSH receptor antibodies.

Regarding the study as a whole: Among samples with persistent disease, TRBV28, TRBJ1-2 and TRBJ2-5 were favored.

The V call is TRBV20-1, the J call TRBJ2-5; no clear D. The clonotype comes from a female donor with Graves disease. The specimen was peripheral blood mononuclear cells (PBMCs), collected when the disease was refractory, from a patient treated with antithyroid drugs. The CDR3 bases are TGCAGTGTTTCACAGCCCGGGCAAGAGACCCAGTACTTC. This gives the protein CSVSQPGQETQYF.